Shown below are 5 T cell receptor beta chains from a single sample sequenced in a study of CD8 T cells in Susac syndrome. An input of about 0.5 to 1 ug of RNA was subjected to reverse transcription using random hexamers. TCRdb called the immunoSEQ multiplex PCR reads again in MiXCR, with one record for every CDR3 protein. The top ten clones hold under 0.5% of a sample with roughly 67,000 distinct CDR3 sequences, approximately 94% of them seen once. The sample consisted of CD8+ T cells from PBMCs. These TCRs come from a human donor with multiple sclerosis.

This chain connects TRBV7-6 to TRBJ2-7; D gene ambiguous. There are 12 residues in the CDR3. Between the trimmed V and J ends, which lost 1 base and 6 bases, there was a span of 7 bases. In germline, CDR1 is SGHVS, CDR2 FNYEAQ. The chain's CDR3 is CASSLEAPEQYF. The CDR3, as DNA: TGTGCCAGCAGCTTAGAGGCTCCCGAGCAGTACTTC.

The CDR3 here is CASSPTPGPNLHF. DNA for the CDR3: TGTGCCAGCAGCCCTACCCCGGGACCCAACCTCCACTTT. The V gene is TRBV9, the J gene TRBJ1-6; tentative D call: TRBD1 (5 bases). The CDR3 totals 13 residues. Germline CDR1 reads SGDLS; CDR2 reads YYNGEE. V dropped 4 bases and J dropped 15 bases, with 17 bases sitting between them. The full variable domain, its missing parts supplied by reference TRBV9 and TRBJ1-6, is DSGVTQTPKHLITATGQRVTLRCSPRSGDLSVYWYQQSLDQGLQFLIQYYNGEERAKGNILERFSAQQFPDLHSELNLSSLELGDSALYFCASSPTPGPNLHFGNGTRLTVT.

The chain employs TRBV7-3 and TRBJ2-3, with 12 bases lining up with TRBD1. The CDR3 has 15 amino acids. Germline-derived CDR1 and CDR2 are SGHTA and FQGTGA. The trim removed 5 bases at V and 4 bases at J, leaving 4 bases unmatched. The CDR3, as DNA: TGTGCCAGCAGCGCCCGGGACAGGGGGCCAGATACGCAGTATTTT. Protein sequence: CASSARDRGPDTQYF.

The genes are TRBV5-6 and TRBJ2-2; D is unclear. Deletions cut 0 bases from V and 6 bases from J, with 12 bases between. The CDR3 consists of 15 residues. CDR1 and CDR2 (germline): SGHDT, YYEEEE. The CDR3 loop is CASSLGPSRAGELFF. CDR3 nucleotide sequence: TGTGCCAGCAGCTTGGGGCCGAGCCGCGCCGGGGAGCTGTTTTTT.

The gene calls are TRBV7-9 and TRBJ2-7, with unresolved D. The V end lost 5 bases, the J end lost 5 bases, and 13 bases lay between the germline ends. The CDR3 runs 13 residues. CDR1 is SEHNR and CDR2 is FQNEAQ in the germline V gene (reference sequence). The chain's CDR3 is CASSPPLGHEQYF. The CDR3 DNA reads as TGTGCCAGCAGCCCCCCACTGGGCCACGAGCAGTACTTC. Variable domain in full (rest from reference TRBV7-9 and TRBJ2-7): DTGVSQNPRHKITKRGQNVTFRCDPISEHNRLYWYRQTLGQGPEFLTYFQNEAQLEKSRLLSDRFSAERPKGSFSTLEIQRTEQGDSAMYLCASSPPLGHEQYFGPGTRLTVT.